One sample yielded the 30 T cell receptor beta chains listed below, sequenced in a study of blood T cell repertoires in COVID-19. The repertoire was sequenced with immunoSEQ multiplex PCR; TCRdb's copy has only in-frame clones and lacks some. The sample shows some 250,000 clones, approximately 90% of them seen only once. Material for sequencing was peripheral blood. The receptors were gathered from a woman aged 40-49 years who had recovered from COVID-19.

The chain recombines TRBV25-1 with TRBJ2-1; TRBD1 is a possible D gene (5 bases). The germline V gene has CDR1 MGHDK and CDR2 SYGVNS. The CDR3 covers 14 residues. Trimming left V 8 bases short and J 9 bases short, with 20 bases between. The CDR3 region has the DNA TGTGCCAGCCAACTTAATCTAGATAGGGGTGAGCAGTTCTTC. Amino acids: CASQLNLDRGEQFF.

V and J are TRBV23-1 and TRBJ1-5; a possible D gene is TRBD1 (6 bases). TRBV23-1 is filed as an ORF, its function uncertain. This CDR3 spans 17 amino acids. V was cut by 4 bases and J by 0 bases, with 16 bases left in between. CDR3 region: CASSPPTGGDSNQPQHF. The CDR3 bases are TGCGCCAGCAGTCCCCCGACGGGGGGCGATAGCAATCAGCCCCAGCATTTT.

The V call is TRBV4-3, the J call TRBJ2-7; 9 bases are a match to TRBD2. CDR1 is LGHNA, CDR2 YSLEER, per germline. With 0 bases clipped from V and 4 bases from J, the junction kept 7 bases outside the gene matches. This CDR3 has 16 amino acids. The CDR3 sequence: CASSQEALAGRYEQYF. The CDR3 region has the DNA TGCGCCAGCAGCCAAGAGGCCCTAGCGGGAAGGTACGAGCAGTACTTC.

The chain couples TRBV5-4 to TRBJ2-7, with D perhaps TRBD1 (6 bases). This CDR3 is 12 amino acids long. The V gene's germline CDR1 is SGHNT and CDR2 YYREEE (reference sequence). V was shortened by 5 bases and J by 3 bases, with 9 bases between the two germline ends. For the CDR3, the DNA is TGTGCCAGCAGTTTGACAGGCTACGAGCAGTACTTC. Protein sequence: CASSLTGYEQYF.

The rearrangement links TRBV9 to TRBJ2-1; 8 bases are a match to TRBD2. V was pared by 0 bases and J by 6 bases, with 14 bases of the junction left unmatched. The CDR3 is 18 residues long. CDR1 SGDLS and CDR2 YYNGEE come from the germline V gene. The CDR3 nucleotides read TGTGCCAGCAGCGTAGACCCGAGAGCGGGAGCATCGAGCAATGAGCAGTTCTTC. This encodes CASSVDPRAGASSNEQFF.

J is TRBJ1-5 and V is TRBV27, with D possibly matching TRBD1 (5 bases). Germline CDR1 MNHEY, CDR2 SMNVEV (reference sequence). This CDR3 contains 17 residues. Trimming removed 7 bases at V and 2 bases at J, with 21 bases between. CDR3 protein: CASTKSGGVSGNQPQHF. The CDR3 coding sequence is TGTGCCAGCACAAAAAGCGGGGGGGTAAGTGGCAATCAGCCCCAGCATTTT.

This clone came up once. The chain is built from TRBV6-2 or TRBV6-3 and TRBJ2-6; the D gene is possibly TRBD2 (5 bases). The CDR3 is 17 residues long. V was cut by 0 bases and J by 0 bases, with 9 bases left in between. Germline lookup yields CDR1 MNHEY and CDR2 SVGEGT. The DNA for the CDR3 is TGTGCCAGCAGTTACTCGATACGGGGCTCTGGGGCCAACGTCCTGACTTTC. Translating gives CASSYSIRGSGANVLTF.

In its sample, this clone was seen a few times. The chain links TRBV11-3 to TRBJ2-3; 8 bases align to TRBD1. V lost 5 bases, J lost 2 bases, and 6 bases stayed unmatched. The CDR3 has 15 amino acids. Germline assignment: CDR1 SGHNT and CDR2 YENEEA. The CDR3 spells CASSGGTGFTDTQYF. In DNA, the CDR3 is TGTGCCAGCAGCGGGGGGACAGGCTTCACAGATACGCAGTATTTT.

The CDR3 loop reads CASSSNSDEQFF. The CDR3 DNA follows: TGTGCCAGCAGCTCCAATAGCGATGAGCAGTTCTTC. This chain links TRBV11-3 with TRBJ2-1; TRBD2 might be the D (5 bases). Trimming stripped 4 bases from V and 8 bases from J, with 9 bases between. The V gene's germline CDR1 is SGHNT and CDR2 YENEEA. This CDR3 has 12 amino acids.

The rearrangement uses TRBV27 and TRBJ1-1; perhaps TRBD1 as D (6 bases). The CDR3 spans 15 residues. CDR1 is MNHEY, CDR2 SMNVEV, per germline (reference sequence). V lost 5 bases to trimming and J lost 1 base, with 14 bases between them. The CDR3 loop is CASSPRPRGNTEAFF. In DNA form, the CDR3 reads TGTGCCAGCAGTCCCAGACCCAGGGGGAACACTGAAGCTTTCTTT.

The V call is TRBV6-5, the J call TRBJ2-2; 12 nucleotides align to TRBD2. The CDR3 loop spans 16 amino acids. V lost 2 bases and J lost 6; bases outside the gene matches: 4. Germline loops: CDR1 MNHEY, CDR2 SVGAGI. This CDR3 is CASSYGLAGGPGELFF. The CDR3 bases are TGTGCCAGCAGTTACGGGCTAGCGGGAGGGCCCGGGGAGCTGTTTTTT.

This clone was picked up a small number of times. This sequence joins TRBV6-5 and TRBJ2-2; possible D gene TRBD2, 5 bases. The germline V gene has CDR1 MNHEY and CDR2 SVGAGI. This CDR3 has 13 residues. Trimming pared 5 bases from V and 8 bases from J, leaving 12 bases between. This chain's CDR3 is CASSRTGGGELFF. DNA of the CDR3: TGTGCCAGCAGTAGGACTGGCGGGGGGGAGCTGTTTTTT.

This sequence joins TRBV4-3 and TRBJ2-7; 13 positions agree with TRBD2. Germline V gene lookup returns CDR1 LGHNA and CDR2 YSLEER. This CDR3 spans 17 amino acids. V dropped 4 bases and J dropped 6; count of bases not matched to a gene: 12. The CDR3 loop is CASSLGALAGGPGEQYF. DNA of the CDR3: TGCGCCAGCAGCCTAGGAGCACTAGCGGGAGGGCCGGGCGAGCAGTACTTC.

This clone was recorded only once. CDR3 loop: CASSDNRDYHSNEQFF. The CDR3 coding sequence is TGTGCCAGCAGCGACAATCGGGACTATCACTCCAATGAGCAGTTCTTC. The chain employs TRBV9 and TRBJ2-1; TRBD2 agrees at 7 bases. The V segment lost 3 bases and the J segment 6 bases; nucleotides outside the gene matches: 12. The CDR3 has 16 residues. The V gene's germline CDR1 is SGDLS and CDR2 YYNGEE.

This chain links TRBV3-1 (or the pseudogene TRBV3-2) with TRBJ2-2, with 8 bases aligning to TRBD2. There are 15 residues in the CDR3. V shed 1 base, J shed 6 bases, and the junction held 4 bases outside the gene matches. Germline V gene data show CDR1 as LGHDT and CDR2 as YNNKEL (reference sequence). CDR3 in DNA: TGTGCCAGCAGCCAAGCGGGGGGGCCGGCCGGGGAGCTGTTTTTT. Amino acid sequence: CASSQAGGPAGELFF.

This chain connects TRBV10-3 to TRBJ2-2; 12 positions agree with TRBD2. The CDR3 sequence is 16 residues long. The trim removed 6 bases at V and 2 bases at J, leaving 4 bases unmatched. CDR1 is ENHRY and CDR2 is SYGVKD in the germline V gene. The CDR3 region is CAISPTSGGNTGELFF. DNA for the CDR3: TGTGCCATCAGCCCGACTAGCGGGGGAAACACCGGGGAGCTGTTTTTT.

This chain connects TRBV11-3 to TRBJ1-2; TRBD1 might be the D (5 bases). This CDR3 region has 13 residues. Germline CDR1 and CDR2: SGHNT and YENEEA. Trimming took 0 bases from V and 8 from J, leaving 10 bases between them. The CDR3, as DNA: TGTGCCAGCAGCTTAGATCGGGGGATGGGCTACACCTTC. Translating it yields CASSLDRGMGYTF.

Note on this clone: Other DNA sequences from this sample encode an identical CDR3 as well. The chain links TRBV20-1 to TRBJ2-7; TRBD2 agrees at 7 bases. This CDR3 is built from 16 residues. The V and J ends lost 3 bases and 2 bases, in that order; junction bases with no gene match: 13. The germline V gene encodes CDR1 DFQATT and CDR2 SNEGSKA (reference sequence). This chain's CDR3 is CSASPDSGKGPYEQYF. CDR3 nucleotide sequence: TGCAGTGCTAGTCCTGACAGCGGGAAGGGCCCCTACGAGCAGTACTTC.

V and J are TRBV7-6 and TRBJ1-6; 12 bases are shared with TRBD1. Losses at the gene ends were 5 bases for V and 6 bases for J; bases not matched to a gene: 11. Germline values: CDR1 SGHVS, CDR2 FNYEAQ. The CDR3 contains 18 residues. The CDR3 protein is CASSPGTGGFESNSPLHF. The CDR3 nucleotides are TGTGCCAGCAGCCCCGGGACAGGGGGCTTCGAAAGTAATTCACCCCTCCACTTT.

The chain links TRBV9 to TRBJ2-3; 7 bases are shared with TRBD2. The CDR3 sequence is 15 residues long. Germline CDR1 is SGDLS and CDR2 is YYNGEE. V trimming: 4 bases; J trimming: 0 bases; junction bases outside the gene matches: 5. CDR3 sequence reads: CASSQERGSTDTQYF. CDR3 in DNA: TGTGCCAGCAGCCAGGAGCGGGGTAGCACAGATACGCAGTATTTT.

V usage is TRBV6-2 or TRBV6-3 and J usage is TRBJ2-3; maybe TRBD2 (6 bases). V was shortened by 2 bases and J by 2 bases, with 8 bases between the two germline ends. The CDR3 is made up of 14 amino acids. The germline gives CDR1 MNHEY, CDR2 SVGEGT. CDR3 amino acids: CASSYADYTDTQYF. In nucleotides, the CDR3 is TGTGCCAGCAGTTACGCGGACTACACAGATACGCAGTATTTT.

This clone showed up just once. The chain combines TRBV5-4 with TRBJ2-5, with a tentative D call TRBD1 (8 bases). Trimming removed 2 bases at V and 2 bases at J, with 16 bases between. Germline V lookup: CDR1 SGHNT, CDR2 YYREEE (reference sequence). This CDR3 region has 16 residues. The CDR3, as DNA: TGTGCCAGCAGCTTTTTTACAGGGGGGGGGCAAGAGACCCAGTACTTC. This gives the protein CASSFFTGGGQETQYF.

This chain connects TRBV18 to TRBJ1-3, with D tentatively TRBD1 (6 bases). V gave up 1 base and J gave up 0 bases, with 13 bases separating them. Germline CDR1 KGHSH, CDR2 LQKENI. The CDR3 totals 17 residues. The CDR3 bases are TGTGCCAGCTCACCACGCGTGGGGGGGCTCTCTGGAAACACCATATATTTT. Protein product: CASSPRVGGLSGNTIYF.

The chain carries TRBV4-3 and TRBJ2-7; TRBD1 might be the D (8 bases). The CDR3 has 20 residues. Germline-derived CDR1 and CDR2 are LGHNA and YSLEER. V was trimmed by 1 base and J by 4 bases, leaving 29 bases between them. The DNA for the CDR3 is TGCGCCAGCAGCCAAGCGCGCCCTTCCCTCAACAGGGGGGGCAAGTACGAGCAGTACTTC. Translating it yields CASSQARPSLNRGGKYEQYF.

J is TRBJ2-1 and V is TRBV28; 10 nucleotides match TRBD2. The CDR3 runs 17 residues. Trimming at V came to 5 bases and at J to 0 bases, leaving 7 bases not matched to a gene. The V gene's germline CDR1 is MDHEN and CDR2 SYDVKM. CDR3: CASSPSSGRPSYNEQFF. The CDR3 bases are TGTGCCAGCAGTCCCAGTAGCGGGAGGCCCTCCTACAATGAGCAGTTCTTC.

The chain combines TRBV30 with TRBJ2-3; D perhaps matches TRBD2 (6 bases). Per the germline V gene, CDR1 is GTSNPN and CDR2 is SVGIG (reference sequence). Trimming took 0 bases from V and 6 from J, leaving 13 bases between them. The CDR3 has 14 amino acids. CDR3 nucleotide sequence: TGTGCCTGGAGTGTACTCGGTGGGGGGGATACGCAGTATTTT. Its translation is CAWSVLGGGDTQYF.

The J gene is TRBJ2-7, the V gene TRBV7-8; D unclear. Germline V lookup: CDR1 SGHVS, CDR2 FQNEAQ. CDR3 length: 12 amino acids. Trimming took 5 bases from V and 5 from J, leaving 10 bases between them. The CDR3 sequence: CASSPRAHEQYF. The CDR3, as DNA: TGTGCCAGCAGCCCCCGAGCCCACGAGCAGTACTTC. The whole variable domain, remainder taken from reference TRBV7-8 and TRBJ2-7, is GAGVSQSPRYKVAKRGQDVALRCDPISGHVSLFWYQQALGQGPEFLTYFQNEAQLDKSGLPSDRFFAERPEGSVSTLKIQRTQQEDSAVYLCASSPRAHEQYFGPGTRLTVT.

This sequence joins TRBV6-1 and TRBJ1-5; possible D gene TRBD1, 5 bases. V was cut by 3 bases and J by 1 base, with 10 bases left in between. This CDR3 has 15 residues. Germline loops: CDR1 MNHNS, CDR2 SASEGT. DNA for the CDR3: TGTGCCAGCAGTGAGGGGCAGACCAGCAATCAGCCCCAGCATTTT. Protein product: CASSEGQTSNQPQHF.

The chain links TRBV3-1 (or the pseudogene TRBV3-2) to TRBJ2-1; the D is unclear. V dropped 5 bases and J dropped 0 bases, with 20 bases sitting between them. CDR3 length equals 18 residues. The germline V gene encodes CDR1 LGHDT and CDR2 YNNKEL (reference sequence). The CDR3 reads CASSVPQQHTSSYNEQFF. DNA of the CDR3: TGTGCCAGCAGCGTCCCCCAACAGCACACCAGCTCCTACAATGAGCAGTTCTTC.

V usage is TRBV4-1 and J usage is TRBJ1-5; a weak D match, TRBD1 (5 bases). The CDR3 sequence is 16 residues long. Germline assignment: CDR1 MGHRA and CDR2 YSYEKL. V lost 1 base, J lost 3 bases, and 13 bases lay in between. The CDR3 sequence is CASSQVGRQPNQPQHF. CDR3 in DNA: TGCGCCAGCAGCCAAGTCGGTAGACAGCCCAATCAGCCCCAGCATTTT.